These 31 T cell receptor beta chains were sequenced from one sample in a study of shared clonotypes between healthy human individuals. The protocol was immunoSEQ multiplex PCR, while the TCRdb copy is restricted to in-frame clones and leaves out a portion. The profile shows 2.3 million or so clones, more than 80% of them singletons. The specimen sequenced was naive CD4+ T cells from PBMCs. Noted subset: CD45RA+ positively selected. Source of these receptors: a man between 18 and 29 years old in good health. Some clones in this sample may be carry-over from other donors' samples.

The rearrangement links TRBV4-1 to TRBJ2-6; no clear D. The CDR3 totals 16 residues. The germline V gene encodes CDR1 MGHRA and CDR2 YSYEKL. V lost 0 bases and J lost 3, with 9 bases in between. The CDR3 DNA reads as TGCGCCAGCAGCCAAGATGGGTCGGTTGGGGCCAACGTCCTGACTTTC. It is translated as CASSQDGSVGANVLTF.

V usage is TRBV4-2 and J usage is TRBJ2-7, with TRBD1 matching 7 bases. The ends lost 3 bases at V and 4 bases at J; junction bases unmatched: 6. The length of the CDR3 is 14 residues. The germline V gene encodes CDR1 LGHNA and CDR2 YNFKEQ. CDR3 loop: CASSHEARGYEQYF. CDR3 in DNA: TGTGCCAGCAGCCATGAGGCCAGGGGGTACGAGCAGTACTTC.

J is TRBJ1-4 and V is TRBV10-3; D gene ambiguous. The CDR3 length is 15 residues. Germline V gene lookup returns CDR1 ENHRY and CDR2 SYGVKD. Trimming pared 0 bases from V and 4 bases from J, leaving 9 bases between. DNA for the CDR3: TGTGCCATCAGTGAGTCGAGGTACTTTAATGAAAAACTGTTTTTT. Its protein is CAISESRYFNEKLFF.

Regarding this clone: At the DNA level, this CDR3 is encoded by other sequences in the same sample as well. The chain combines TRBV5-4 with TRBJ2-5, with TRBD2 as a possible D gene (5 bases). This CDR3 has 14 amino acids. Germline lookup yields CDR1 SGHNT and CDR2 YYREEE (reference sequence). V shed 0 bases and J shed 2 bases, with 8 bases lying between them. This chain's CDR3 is CASSLGGRQETQYF. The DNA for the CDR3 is TGTGCCAGCAGCTTGGGTGGGAGACAAGAGACCCAGTACTTC.

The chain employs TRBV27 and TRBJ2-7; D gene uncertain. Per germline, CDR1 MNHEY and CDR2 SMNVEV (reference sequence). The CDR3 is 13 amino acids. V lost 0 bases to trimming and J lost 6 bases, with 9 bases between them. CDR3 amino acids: CASSLSWGAEQYF. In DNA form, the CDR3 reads TGTGCCAGCAGTTTATCGTGGGGTGCCGAGCAGTACTTC.

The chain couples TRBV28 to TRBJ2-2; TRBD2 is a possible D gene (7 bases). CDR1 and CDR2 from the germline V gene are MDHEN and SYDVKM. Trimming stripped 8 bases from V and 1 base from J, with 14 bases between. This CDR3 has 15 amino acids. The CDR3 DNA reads TGTGCCAGCGGCGCGGGGGCGAAGAACACCGGGGAGCTGTTTTTT. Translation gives CASGAGAKNTGELFF.

In DNA, the CDR3 is TGTGCCAGCAGCGTAAGTCAGGGAGGGACAGATACGCAGTATTTT. Translating it yields CASSVSQGGTDTQYF. V and J are TRBV9 and TRBJ2-3, with TRBD2 matching over 7 bases. This CDR3 comprises 15 residues. V lost 1 base, J lost 3 bases, and 5 bases stayed unmatched. Germline CDR1 and CDR2: SGDLS and YYNGEE.

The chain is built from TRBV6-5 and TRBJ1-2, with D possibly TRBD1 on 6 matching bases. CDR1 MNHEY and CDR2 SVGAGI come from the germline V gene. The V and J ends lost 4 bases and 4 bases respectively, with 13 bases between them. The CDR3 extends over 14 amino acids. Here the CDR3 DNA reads TGTGCCAGCAGTTTGGGTCGGACAGCCTATGGCTACACCTTC. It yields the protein CASSLGRTAYGYTF.

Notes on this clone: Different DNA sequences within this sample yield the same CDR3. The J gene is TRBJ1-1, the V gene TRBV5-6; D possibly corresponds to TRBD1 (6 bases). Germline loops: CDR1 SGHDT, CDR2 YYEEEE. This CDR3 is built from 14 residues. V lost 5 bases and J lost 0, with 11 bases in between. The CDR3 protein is CASSLGHLNTEAFF. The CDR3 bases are TGTGCCAGCAGTCTGGGACATTTGAACACTGAAGCTTTCTTT.

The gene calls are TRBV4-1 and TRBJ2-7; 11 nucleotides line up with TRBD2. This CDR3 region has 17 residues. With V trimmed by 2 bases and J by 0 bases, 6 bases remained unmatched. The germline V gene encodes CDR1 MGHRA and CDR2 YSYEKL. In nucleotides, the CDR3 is TGCGCCAGCAGCCAAATAGCCGGGACTAGCGGCTCCTACGAGCAGTACTTC. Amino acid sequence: CASSQIAGTSGSYEQYF.

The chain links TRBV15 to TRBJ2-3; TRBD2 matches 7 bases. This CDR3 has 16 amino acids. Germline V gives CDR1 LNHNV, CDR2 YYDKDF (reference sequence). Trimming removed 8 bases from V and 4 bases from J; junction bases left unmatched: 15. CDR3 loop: CATHKDRPGGSDTQYF. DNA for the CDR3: TGTGCCACCCACAAAGACCGCCCGGGAGGCTCAGATACGCAGTATTTT.

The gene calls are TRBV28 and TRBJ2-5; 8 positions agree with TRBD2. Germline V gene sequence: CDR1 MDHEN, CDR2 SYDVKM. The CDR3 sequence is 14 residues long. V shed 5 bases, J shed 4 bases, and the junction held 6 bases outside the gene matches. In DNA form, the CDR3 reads TGTGCCAGCAGTGCGGGGGGCGCGGTAGAGACCCAGTACTTC. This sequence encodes CASSAGGAVETQYF.

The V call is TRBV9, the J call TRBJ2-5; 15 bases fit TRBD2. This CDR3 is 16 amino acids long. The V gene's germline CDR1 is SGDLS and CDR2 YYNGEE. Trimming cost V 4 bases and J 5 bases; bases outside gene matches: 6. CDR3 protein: CASSRTSGRAWETQYF. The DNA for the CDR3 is TGTGCCAGCAGCCGGACTAGCGGGAGGGCCTGGGAGACCCAGTACTTC.

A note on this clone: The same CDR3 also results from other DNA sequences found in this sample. The CDR3 is CASSAGTSGNYNEQFF. CDR3 nucleotide sequence: TGTGCCAGCAGCGCGGGGACTAGCGGGAACTACAATGAGCAGTTCTTC. V usage is TRBV9 and J usage is TRBJ2-1; 13 positions agree with TRBD2. CDR3 length equals 16 residues. CDR1 is SGDLS and CDR2 is YYNGEE in the germline V gene. Trimming at V came to 3 bases and at J to 3 bases, leaving 3 bases not matched to a gene.

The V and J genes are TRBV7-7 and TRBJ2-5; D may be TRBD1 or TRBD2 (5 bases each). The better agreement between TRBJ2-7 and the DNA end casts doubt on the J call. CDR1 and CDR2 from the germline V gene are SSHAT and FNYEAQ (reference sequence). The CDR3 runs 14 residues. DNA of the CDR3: TGTGCCAGCAGCCCGAGGGCAGGGTCGGACGAGCAGTACTTC. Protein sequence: CASSPRAGSDEQYF.

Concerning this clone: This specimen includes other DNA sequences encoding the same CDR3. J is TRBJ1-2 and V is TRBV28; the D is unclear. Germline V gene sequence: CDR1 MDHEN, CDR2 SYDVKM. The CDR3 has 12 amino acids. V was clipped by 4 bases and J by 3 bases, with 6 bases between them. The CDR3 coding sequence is TGTGCCAGCAGTTGGGGAGACTATGGCTACACCTTC. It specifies CASSWGDYGYTF.

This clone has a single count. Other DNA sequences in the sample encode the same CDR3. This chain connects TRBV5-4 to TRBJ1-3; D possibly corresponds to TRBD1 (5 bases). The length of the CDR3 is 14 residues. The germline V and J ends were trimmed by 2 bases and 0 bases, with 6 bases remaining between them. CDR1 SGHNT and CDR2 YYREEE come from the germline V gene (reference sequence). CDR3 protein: CASSFGASGNTIYF. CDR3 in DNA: TGTGCCAGCAGCTTTGGGGCCTCTGGAAACACCATATATTTT.

In nucleotides, the CDR3 is TGCGCCAGCAGCTTGGTGCCGGGACTAGCGGGAGTTGGGACCTACGAGCAGTACTTC. Translating gives CASSLVPGLAGVGTYEQYF. This sequence joins TRBV5-1 and TRBJ2-7; 14 nucleotides align to TRBD2. The CDR3 has 19 residues. The germline gives CDR1 SGHRS, CDR2 YFSETQ. V lost 0 bases and J lost 2; bases outside the gene matches: 10.

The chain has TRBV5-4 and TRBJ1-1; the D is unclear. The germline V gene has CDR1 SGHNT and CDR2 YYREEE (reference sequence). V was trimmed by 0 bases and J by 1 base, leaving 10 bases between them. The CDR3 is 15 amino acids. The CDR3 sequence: CASSLEKAPNTEAFF. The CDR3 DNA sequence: TGTGCCAGCAGCTTGGAGAAAGCTCCGAACACTGAAGCTTTCTTT. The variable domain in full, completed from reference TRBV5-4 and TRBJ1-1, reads ETGVTQSPTHLIKTRGQQVTLRCSSQSGHNTVSWYQQALGQGPQFIFQYYREEENGRGNFPPRFSGLQFPNYSSELNVNALELDDSALYLCASSLEKAPNTEAFFGQGTRLTVV.

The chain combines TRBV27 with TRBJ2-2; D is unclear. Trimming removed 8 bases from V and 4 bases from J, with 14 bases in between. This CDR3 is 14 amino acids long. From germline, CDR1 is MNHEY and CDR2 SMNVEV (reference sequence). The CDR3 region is CASRPTSVTGELFF. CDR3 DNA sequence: TGTGCCAGCCGACCAACCTCGGTCACCGGGGAGCTGTTTTTT.

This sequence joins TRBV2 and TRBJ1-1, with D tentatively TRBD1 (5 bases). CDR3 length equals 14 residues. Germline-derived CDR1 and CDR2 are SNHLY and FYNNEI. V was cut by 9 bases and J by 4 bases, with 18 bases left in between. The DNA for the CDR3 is TGTGCCAGATTCCTTAGGGAGGGGAGCACTGAAGCTTTCTTT. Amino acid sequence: CARFLREGSTEAFF.

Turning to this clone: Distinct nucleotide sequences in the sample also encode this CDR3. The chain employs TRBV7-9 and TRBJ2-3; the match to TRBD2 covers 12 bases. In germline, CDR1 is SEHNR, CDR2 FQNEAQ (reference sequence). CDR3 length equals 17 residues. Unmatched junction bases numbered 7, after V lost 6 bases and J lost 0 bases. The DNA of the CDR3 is TGTGCCAGCAGTCCACGACTAGCGGGAGCTAGCACAGATACGCAGTATTTT. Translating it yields CASSPRLAGASTDTQYF. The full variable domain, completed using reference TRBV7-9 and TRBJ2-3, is DTGVSQNPRHKITKRGQNVTFRCDPISEHNRLYWYRQTLGQGPEFLTYFQNEAQLEKSRLLSDRFSAERPKGSFSTLEIQRTEQGDSAMYLCASSPRLAGASTDTQYFGPGTRLTVL.

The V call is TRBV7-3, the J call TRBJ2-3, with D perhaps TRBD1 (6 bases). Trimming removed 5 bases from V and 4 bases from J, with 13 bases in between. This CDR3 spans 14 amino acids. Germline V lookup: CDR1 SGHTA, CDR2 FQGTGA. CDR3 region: CASSQRTVSDTQYF. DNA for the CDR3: TGTGCCAGCAGCCAGAGGACAGTCTCAGATACGCAGTATTTT. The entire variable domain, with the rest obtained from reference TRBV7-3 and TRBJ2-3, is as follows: GAGVSQTPSNKVTEKGKYVELRCDPISGHTALYWYRQSLGQGPEFLIYFQGTGAADDSGLPNDRFFAVRPEGSVSTLKIQRTERGDSAVYLCASSQRTVSDTQYFGPGTRLTVL.

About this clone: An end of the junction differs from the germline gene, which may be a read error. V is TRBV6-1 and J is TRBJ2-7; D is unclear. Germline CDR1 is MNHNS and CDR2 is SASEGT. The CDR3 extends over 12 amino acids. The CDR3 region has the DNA TGTGCCAGCAGTGATACATCCTACGAGCAGTGCTTC. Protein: CASSDTSYEQCF.

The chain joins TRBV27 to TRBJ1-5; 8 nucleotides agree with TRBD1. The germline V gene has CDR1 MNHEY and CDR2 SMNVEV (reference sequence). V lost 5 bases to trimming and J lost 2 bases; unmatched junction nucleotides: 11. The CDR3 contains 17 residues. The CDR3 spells CASSTGQGRWGNQPQHF. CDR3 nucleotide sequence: TGTGCCAGCAGTACCGGACAGGGCCGGTGGGGCAATCAGCCCCAGCATTTT.

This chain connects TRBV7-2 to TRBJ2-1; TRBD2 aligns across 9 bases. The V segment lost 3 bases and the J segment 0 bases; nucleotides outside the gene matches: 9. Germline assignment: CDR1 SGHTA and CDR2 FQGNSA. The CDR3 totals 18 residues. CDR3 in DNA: TGTGCCAGCAGCTTCCGGTGGGGTAGCGGGGGCTCCTACAATGAGCAGTTCTTC. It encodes CASSFRWGSGGSYNEQFF.

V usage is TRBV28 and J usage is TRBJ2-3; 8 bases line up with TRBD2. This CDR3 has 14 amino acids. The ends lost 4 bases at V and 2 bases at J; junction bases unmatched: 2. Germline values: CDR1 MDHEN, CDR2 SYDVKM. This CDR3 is CASSSLAATDTQYF. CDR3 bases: TGTGCCAGCAGTTCACTAGCGGCCACAGATACGCAGTATTTT.

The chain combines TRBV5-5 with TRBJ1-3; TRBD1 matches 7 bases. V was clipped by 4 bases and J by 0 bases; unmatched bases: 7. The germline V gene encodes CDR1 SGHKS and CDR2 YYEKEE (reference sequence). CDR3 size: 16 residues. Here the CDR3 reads CASSRDSSISGNTIYF. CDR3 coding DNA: TGTGCCAGCAGCAGGGACAGCTCGATCTCTGGAAACACCATATATTTT. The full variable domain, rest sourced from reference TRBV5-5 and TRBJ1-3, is DAGVTQSPTHLIKTRGQQVTLRCSPISGHKSVSWYQQVLGQGPQFIFQYYEKEERGRGNFPDRFSARQFPNYSSELNVNALLLGDSALYLCASSRDSSISGNTIYFGEGSWLTVV.

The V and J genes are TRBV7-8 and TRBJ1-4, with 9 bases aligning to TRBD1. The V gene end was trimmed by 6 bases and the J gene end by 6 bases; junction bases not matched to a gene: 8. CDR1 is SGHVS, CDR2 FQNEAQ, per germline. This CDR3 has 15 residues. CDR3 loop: CASSPRDRVDEKLFF. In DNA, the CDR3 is TGTGCCAGCAGTCCCCGGGACAGGGTTGATGAAAAACTGTTTTTT.

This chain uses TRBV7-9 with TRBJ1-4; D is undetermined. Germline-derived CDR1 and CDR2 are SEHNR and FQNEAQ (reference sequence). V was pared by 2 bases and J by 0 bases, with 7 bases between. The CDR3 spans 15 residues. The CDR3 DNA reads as TGTGCCAGCAGCTTACCACTGGCAACTAATGAAAAACTGTTTTTT. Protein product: CASSLPLATNEKLFF.

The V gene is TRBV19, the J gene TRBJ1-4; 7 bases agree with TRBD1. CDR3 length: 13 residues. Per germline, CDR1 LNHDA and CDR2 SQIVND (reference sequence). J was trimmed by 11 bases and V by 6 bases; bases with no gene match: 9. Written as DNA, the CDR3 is TGTGCCAGTAGAACCGGGGGACAGAGGAAACTGTTTTTT. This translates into CASRTGGQRKLFF.